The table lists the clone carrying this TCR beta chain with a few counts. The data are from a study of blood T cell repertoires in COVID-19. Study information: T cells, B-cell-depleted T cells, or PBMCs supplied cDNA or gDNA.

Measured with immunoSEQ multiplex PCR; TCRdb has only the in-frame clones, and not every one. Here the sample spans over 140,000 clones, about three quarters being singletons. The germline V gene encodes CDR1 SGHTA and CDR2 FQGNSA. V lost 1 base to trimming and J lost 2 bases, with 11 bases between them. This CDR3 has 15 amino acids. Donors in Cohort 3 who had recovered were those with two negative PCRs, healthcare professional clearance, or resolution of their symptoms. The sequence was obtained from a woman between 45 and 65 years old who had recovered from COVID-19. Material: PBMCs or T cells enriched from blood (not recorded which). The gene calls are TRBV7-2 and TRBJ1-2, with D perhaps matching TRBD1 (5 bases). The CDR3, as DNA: TGTGCCAGCAGCTTAGACTTCGGGGGGAACTATGGCTACACCTTC. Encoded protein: CASSLDFGGNYGYTF.